This entry concerns a single TCR beta chain. This sample was included in a study of blood T cell repertoires in COVID-19. The overall study: Whether acute or convalescent, the COVID-19 samples came from the United States, Italy and Spain. PBMCs, B-cell-depleted T cells, or T cells provided the cDNA or gDNA that made up the material.

Sequenced by immunoSEQ multiplex PCR; TCRdb stores in-frame clones only, minus some. The profile shows some 250,000 clones, approximately 82% of them singletons. The CDR3 sequence is 14 residues long. Trimming cost V 4 bases and J 10 bases; bases outside gene matches: 6. Germline V gene sequence: CDR1 MDHEN, CDR2 SYDVKM. This TCR was recovered from a young man who had recovered from COVID-19. This rearrangement joins TRBV28 to TRBJ1-6; 8 nucleotides align to TRBD1. The sequencing input was peripheral blood. Here the CDR3 DNA reads TGTGCCAGCAGTTCCGGACAGGGACCGTCACCCCTCCACTTT. Amino acid sequence: CASSSGQGPSPLHF.